This is a list of T cell receptor beta chains from one sample in a study of blood T cell repertoires in COVID-19. Libraries were prepared by immunoSEQ multiplex PCR; TCRdb keeps only in-frame clonotypes and omits some of them. The sample has 310,000 or so clones, roughly nine tenths seen once; the top ten hold nearly 6.5%. Sample: peripheral blood. The receptors originated from a man aged 18 to 29 who had recovered from COVID-19. Each CDR3 is given with its conserved first and last residue. D genes are given only for firm matches. Some rows have no size entry. The others give once, few or many, or a class for an expanded clone.

TRBV18	.	.	TRBJ1-5	CASAPSGGNQPQHF	TGTGCCAGCGCACCTTCAGGAGGGAATCAGCCCCAGCATTTT
TRBV11-2	TRBD1	.	TRBJ1-1	CASSRVGQGLATEAFF	TGTGCCAGCAGCCGCGTAGGACAGGGGTTGGCCACTGAAGCTTTCTTT
TRBV6-2/TRBV6-3	TRBD1	.	TRBJ2-1	CASSYAGTDNEQFF	TGTGCCAGCAGTTACGCCGGGACAGACAATGAGCAGTTCTTC
TRBV4-1	TRBD2	.	TRBJ2-1	CASSQGLAGMGDNEQFF	TGCGCCAGCAGCCAGGGACTAGCGGGAATGGGTGATAATGAGCAGTTCTTC
TRBV5-1	.	.	TRBJ2-3	CASRPGGTSTDTQYF	TGCGCCAGCAGGCCCGGGGGAACTAGCACAGATACGCAGTATTTT
TRBV29-1	.	.	TRBJ1-1	CSVARTALNTEAFF	TGCAGCGTTGCCCGGACAGCCTTGAACACTGAAGCTTTCTTT
TRBV5-4	TRBD1	.	TRBJ2-7	CASSSSGTGVYEQYF	TGTGCCAGCAGCTCCTCCGGGACAGGGGTCTACGAGCAGTACTTC
TRBV5-1	.	.	TRBJ2-1	CASSPEASGVLYNEQFF	TGCGCCAGCAGCCCAGAAGCCTCGGGAGTCCTCTACAATGAGCAGTTCTTC
TRBV4-3	.	.	TRBJ2-5	CASSQDLAVQETQYF	TGCGCCAGCAGCCAAGATCTGGCAGTCCAAGAGACCCAGTACTTC
TRBV15	.	.	TRBJ1-2	CATSSTMERGIMPTPALTF	TGTGCCACCAGCAGCACAATGGAGAGGGGGATAATGCCTACGCCGGCTCTCACCTTC
TRBV9	TRBD1	.	TRBJ2-6	CASSGRGQHNSGANVLTF	TGTGCCAGCAGCGGACGGGGACAGCATAACTCTGGGGCCAACGTCCTGACTTTC
TRBV5-1	TRBD1	.	TRBJ1-1	CASTGTGQTEAFF	TGCGCCAGCACCGGGACAGGACAAACTGAAGCTTTCTTT
TRBV6-5	.	.	TRBJ1-1	CASSGRGAEAEAFF	TGTGCCAGCAGCGGGCGGGGGGCGGAAGCTGAAGCTTTCTTT
TRBV29-1	TRBD2	.	TRBJ2-5	CSVERGGQETQYF	TGCAGCGTCGAGCGGGGCGGCCAAGAGACCCAGTACTTC
TRBV29-1	.	.	TRBJ2-7	CSVEVPSYEQYF	TGCAGCGTTGAAGTCCCATCCTACGAGCAGTACTTC
TRBV5-1	.	.	TRBJ1-1	CASSLEQMNTEAFF	TGCGCCAGCAGCTTGGAACAGATGAACACTGAAGCTTTCTTT
TRBV4-3	.	.	TRBJ1-2	CASSQDSARVGGYTF	TGCGCCAGCAGCCAAGATTCAGCCAGGGTCGGTGGCTACACCTTC
TRBV11-2	.	.	TRBJ2-7	CASSLRTGAYEQYF	TGTGCCAGCAGCTTACGGACCGGGGCCTACGAGCAGTACTTC
TRBV10-3	TRBD2	once	TRBJ2-2	CAISSGTSGANTGELFF	TGTGCCATCAGTTCCGGGACTAGCGGAGCCAACACCGGGGAGCTGTTTTTT
TRBV9	TRBD2	.	TRBJ2-4	CASSVGTSGKFQYF	TGTGCCAGCAGCGTAGGGACTAGCGGGAAATTTCAGTACTTC
TRBV6-2/TRBV6-3	TRBD2	few	TRBJ2-7	CASSSGGHSSYEQYF	TGTGCCAGCAGTAGCGGGGGACACAGCTCCTACGAGCAGTACTTC
TRBV27	.	.	TRBJ2-1	CASSFVRSYNEQFF	TGTGCCAGCAGTTTTGTCCGCTCCTACAATGAGCAGTTCTTC
TRBV5-4	.	.	TRBJ2-7	CASSYWGRPYEQYF	TGTGCCAGCAGCTACTGGGGGCGGCCCTACGAGCAGTACTTC
TRBV12-3/TRBV12-4	.	.	TRBJ1-2	CASSPPAGYGYTF	TGTGCCAGCAGTCCACCAGCCGGGTATGGCTACACCTTC
TRBV19	.	.	TRBJ1-1	CASSILTEAFF	TGTGCCAGTAGTATCCTGACAGAAGCTTTCTTT
TRBV5-6	.	.	TRBJ2-5	CASSYKPGIQETQYF	TGTGCCAGCAGCTACAAACCGGGAATACAAGAGACCCAGTACTTC
TRBV4-1	TRBD2	.	TRBJ2-2	CASSRYSGGANTGELFF	TGCGCCAGCAGCCGATATAGCGGGGGGGCCAACACCGGGGAGCTGTTTTTT
TRBV5-5	TRBD2	once	TRBJ2-5	CASSNNLRLAGEQETQYF	TGTGCCAGCAGCAACAATCTGAGACTAGCGGGGGAACAAGAGACCCAGTACTTC
TRBV3-1/TRBV3-2	.	.	TRBJ1-5	CASSQDSYSNQPQHF	TGTGCCAGCAGCCAAGACAGTTATAGCAATCAGCCCCAGCATTTT
TRBV21-1	.	.	TRBJ2-1	CASSKGGRPRSYNEQFF	TGTGCCAGCAGCAAAGGGGGCAGGCCGAGATCCTACAATGAGCAGTTCTTC
TRBV7-2	TRBD2	once	TRBJ2-1	CASSPRTSGLYNEQFF	TGTGCCAGCAGCCCCCGCACTAGCGGGCTATACAATGAGCAGTTCTTC
TRBV2	TRBD2	.	TRBJ2-2	CASIRGENTGELFF	TGTGCCAGCATTCGGGGGGAGAACACCGGGGAGCTGTTTTTT
TRBV9	.	.	TRBJ1-1	CASSVSGNTEAFF	TGTGCCAGCAGCGTATCAGGGAACACTGAAGCTTTCTTT
TRBV6-2/TRBV6-3	.	.	TRBJ2-3	CASSLWGFTDTQYF	TGTGCCAGCAGTTTATGGGGCTTCACAGATACGCAGTATTTT
TRBV3-1/TRBV3-2	.	.	TRBJ1-6	CASSQRGTDSPLHF	TGTGCCAGCAGCCAACGGGGTACGGATTCACCCCTCCACTTT
TRBV6-5	.	.	TRBJ2-7	CASLGRAGEYEQYF	TGTGCCAGCCTCGGGCGGGCCGGCGAATACGAGCAGTACTTC
TRBV7-3	TRBD1	.	TRBJ2-2	CASSSTGMGTGELFF	TGTGCCAGCAGCTCGACAGGGATGGGGACCGGGGAGCTGTTTTTT
TRBV19	TRBD1	.	TRBJ1-2	CATNPEGAGGYTF	TGTGCCACCAACCCCGAGGGGGCTGGAGGCTACACCTTC
TRBV30	.	.	TRBJ1-2	CAWSPDTNYGYTF	TGTGCCTGGAGTCCGGACACCAACTATGGCTACACCTTC
TRBV6-5	.	.	TRBJ1-4	CASSSGIATNEKLFF	TGTGCCAGCAGTTCGGGGATAGCAACTAATGAAAAACTGTTTTTT
TRBV6-1	TRBD1	few	TRBJ1-2	CASSEYRGFGYTF	TGTGCCAGCAGTGAATACAGGGGATTCGGCTACACCTTC
TRBV5-1	.	few	TRBJ1-5	CASSLAGGFNQPQHF	TGCGCCAGCAGCTTGGCCGGGGGGTTTAATCAGCCCCAGCATTTT
TRBV5-1	TRBD1	.	TRBJ1-1	CASSWGQGGNAEAFF	TGCGCCAGCAGCTGGGGACAGGGAGGAAACGCTGAAGCTTTCTTT
TRBV2	.	.	TRBJ2-7	CASSKEGVVDEQYF	TGTGCCAGCAGTAAAGAGGGAGTGGTTGACGAGCAGTACTTC
TRBV10-3	TRBD1	.	TRBJ2-1	CAISWAGGSNEQFF	TGTGCCATCAGTTGGGCAGGGGGTTCCAATGAGCAGTTCTTC
TRBV2	.	.	TRBJ2-7	CASRWRSSYEQYF	TGTGCCAGCAGGTGGAGGAGCTCCTACGAGCAGTACTTC
TRBV9	.	.	TRBJ1-6	CASSARRGGDSPLHF	TGTGCCAGCAGCGCCCGCCGGGGTGGGGATTCACCCCTCCACTTT
TRBV12-3/TRBV12-4	.	once	TRBJ1-2	CASKIRGGYGYTF	TGTGCCAGCAAAATCAGGGGCGGCTATGGCTACACCTTC
TRBV15	TRBD2	.	TRBJ2-3	CATSRGLAGSFDTQYF	TGTGCCACCAGCAGGGGCCTAGCGGGGTCGTTCGATACGCAGTATTTT
TRBV5-1	.	.	TRBJ2-1	CASTPGAGDEQFF	TGCGCCAGCACTCCAGGGGCGGGGGATGAGCAGTTCTTC
TRBV19	TRBD1	.	TRBJ1-4	CASSSLGQGDRTEKLFF	TGTGCCAGTAGTTCCCTGGGACAGGGGGATCGTACTGAAAAACTGTTTTTT
TRBV30	.	.	TRBJ2-2	CASYTGELFF	TGTGCCAGCTACACCGGGGAGCTGTTTTTT
TRBV5-8	TRBD1	.	TRBJ1-6	CASSLETGYSYNSPLHF	TGTGCCAGCAGCTTGGAGACAGGGTACTCCTATAATTCACCCCTCCACTTT
TRBV3-1/TRBV3-2	.	.	TRBJ1-1	CASSQRQDTEAFF	TGTGCCAGCAGCCAAAGGCAGGACACTGAAGCTTTCTTT
TRBV12-3/TRBV12-4	.	few	TRBJ2-5	CASSFKETQYF	TGTGCCAGCAGTTTCAAAGAGACCCAGTACTTC
TRBV27	.	.	TRBJ1-1	CASSFGWGVNTEAFF	TGTGCCAGCAGTTTCGGCTGGGGAGTCAACACTGAAGCTTTCTTT
TRBV6-6	TRBD1	.	TRBJ1-6	CASSYPSGTENSPLHF	TGTGCCAGCAGTTACCCTTCCGGGACAGAAAATTCACCCCTCCACTTT
TRBV6-5	TRBD1	.	TRBJ2-1	CASSSLTGLSYNEQFF	TGTGCCAGCAGTTCCCTGACAGGGCTCTCCTACAATGAGCAGTTCTTC